This TCR beta chain was documented in a study of blood T cell repertoires in COVID-19. At the level of the study: Material from acute and convalescent COVID-19 was sourced from the United States, Italy and Spain. PBMCs, B-cell-depleted T cells, or T cells provided the cDNA or gDNA that made up the material.

This CDR3 has 14 amino acids. Germline V gene lookup returns CDR1 SGHTS and CDR2 YDEGEE. Trimming removed 0 bases from V and 11 bases from J, with 15 bases in between. Per the study methods: By means of reference gene primer amplification, nucleated cell counts were estimated. Clones were read by immunoSEQ multiplex PCR, and TCRdb kept only the in-frame ones, dropping some. D and trimming come from the DNA, and the V and J calls and clone size come from that table. The top ten clones hold about 1.7% of a sample with around 100,000 clones, 75% to 90% of them seen once. This receptor was identified in an elderly man with acute or convalescent COVID-19. The chain joins TRBV5-8 to TRBJ1-5, with D uncertain. The sample consisted of peripheral blood. CDR3 loop: CASSLGRRTSAQHF. DNA for the CDR3: TGTGCCAGCAGCTTGGGGCGGAGGACCTCGGCCCAGCATTTT.